This T cell receptor (beta chain) was recovered during a study of cytomegalovirus exposure and HLA in healthy donors. Study context: Of all 360 or so donors who were genotyped, about 84% belonged to the Caucasian-associated ancestry cluster.

General study points: Based on reports, TCR beta sequences accurately predicted HLA-A and HLA-B alleles for most subjects. Sequencing likely caused a cluster of highly shared sequence variants.

Points on this clone: Its antigen remains unknown.

60 Vbeta and 13 Jbeta primers were used in PCR. This table comes from immunoSEQ multiplex PCR, and its TCRdb copy is limited to in-frame clones, with some not included. The table records about 120,000 clones, 65% to 80% of them present only once. Germline CDR1 MNHNY, CDR2 SVGAGI (reference sequence). The ends were cut back, 6 bases at V and 1 base at J, with 13 bases in the middle. This CDR3 is 14 amino acids long. The receptor was derived from a male donor in good health and CMV-seropositive. V usage is TRBV6-6 and J usage is TRBJ2-7; possible D gene TRBD1, 5 bases. Sequenced input: PBMCs. CDR3 amino acids: CASSQRGPSYEQYF. The CDR3 DNA is TGTGCCAGCAGCCAAAGGGGCCCATCCTACGAGCAGTACTTC.